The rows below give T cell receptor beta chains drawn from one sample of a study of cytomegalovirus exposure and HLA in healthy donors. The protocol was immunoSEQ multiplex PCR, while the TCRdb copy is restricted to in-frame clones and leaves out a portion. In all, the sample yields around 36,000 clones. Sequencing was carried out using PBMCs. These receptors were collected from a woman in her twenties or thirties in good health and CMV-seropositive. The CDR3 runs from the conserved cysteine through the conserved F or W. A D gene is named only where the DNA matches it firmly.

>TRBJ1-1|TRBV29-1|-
CSVERNTEAFF
TGCAGCGTTGAACGGAACACTGAAGCTTTCTTT
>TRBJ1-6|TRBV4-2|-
CASSQEWAFENSPLHF
TGTGCCAGCAGCCAAGAGTGGGCATTTGAAAATTCACCCCTCCACTTT
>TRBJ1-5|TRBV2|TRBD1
CASTFGQGAQPQHF
TGTGCCAGCACCTTTGGACAGGGGGCACAGCCCCAGCATTTT
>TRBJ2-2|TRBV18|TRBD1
CASSPDRGWDTGELFF
TGTGCCAGCTCGCCAGACAGGGGATGGGACACCGGGGAGCTGTTTTTT
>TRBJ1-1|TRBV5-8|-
CASSLTQNTEAFF
TGTGCCAGCAGCTTGACACAGAACACTGAAGCTTTCTTT
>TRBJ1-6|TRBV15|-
CATSSYRALKSPLHF
TGTGCCACCAGCAGCTACAGGGCCCTTAAGTCACCCCTCCACTTT
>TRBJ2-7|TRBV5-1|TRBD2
CASSLAGGHDVTYEQYF
TGCGCCAGCAGCTTGGCGGGGGGGCACGACGTTACCTACGAGCAGTACTTC
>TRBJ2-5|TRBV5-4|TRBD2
CASSPPSGAGETQYF
TGTGCCAGCAGCCCACCTAGCGGGGCAGGAGAGACCCAGTACTTC
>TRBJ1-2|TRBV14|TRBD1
CASSPTGGYGYTF
TGTGCCAGCAGCCCGACAGGGGGCTATGGCTACACCTTC
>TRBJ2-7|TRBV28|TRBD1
CASAGGFYEQYF
TGTGCCAGCGCAGGGGGATTCTACGAGCAGTACTTC
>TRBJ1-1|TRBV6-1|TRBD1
CASSEQPPWTGGRNTEAFF
TGTGCCAGCAGTGAACAGCCCCCCTGGACAGGGGGCCGGAACACTGAAGCTTTCTTT
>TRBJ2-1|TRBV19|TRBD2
CASRRLAGNEQFF
TGTGCCAGTAGACGACTAGCGGGTAATGAGCAGTTCTTC
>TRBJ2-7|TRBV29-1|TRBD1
CSVENIRDSSYEQYF
TGCAGCGTTGAAAATATCCGGGACAGCTCCTACGAGCAGTACTTC
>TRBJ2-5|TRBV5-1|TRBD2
CASSFLAGNGKTQYF
TGCGCCAGCAGCTTCCTAGCGGGGAACGGGAAGACCCAGTACTTC
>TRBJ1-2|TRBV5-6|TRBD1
CASSRDSPDAYTF
TGTGCCAGCAGTAGGGACAGTCCGGACGCCTACACCTTC
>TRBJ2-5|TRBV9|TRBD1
CASSVVRDRVGETQYF
TGTGCCAGCAGCGTAGTCCGGGACAGGGTAGGGGAGACCCAGTACTTC
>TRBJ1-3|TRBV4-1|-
CASSPGVTIYF
TGCGCCAGCAGCCCCGGGGTCACCATATATTTT
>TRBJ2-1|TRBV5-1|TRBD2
CASSLAAASGAHSYNEQFF
TGCGCCAGCAGCTTGGCCGCCGCTAGCGGGGCCCACTCCTACAATGAGCAGTTCTTC
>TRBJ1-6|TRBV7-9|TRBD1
CASSPTGVQSPLHF
TGTGCCAGCAGCCCAACAGGGGTGCAATCACCCCTCCACTTT